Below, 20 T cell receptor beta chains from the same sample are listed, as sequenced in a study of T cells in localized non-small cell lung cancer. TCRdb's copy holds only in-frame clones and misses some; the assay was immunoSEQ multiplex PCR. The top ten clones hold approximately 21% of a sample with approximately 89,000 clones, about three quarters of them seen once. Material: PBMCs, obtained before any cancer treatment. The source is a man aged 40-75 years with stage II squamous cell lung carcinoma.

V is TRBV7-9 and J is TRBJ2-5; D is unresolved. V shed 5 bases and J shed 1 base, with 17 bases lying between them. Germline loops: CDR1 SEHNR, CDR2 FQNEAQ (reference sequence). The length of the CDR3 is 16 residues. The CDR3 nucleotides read TGTGCCAGCAGCCCTCAATCTTCCGGGCTCCAAGAGACCCAGTACTTC. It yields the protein CASSPQSSGLQETQYF.

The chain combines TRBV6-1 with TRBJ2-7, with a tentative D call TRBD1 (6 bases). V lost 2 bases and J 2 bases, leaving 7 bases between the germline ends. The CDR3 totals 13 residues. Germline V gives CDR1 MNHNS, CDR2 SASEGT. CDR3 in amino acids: CASSEQGPYEQYF. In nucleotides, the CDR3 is TGTGCCAGCAGTGAACAGGGGCCCTACGAGCAGTACTTC.

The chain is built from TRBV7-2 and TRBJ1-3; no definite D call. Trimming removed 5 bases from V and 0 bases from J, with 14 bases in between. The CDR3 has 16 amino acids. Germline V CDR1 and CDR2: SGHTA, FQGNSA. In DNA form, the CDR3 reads TGTGCCAGCAGCCCCACCGGGCCGAGCTCTGGAAACACCATATATTTT. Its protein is CASSPTGPSSGNTIYF.

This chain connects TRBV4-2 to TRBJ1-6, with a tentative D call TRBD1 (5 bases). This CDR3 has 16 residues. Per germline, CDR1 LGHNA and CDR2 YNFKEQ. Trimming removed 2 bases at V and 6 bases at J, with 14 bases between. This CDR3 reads CASSQSRDLINSPLHF. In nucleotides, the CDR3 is TGTGCCAGCAGCCAATCAAGGGACCTCATTAATTCACCCCTCCACTTT.

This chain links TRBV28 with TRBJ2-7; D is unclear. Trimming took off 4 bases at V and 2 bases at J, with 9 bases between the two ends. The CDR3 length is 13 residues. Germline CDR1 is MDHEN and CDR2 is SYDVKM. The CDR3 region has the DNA TGTGCCAGCAGTTATGGGCAGGCCTACGAGCAGTACTTC. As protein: CASSYGQAYEQYF.

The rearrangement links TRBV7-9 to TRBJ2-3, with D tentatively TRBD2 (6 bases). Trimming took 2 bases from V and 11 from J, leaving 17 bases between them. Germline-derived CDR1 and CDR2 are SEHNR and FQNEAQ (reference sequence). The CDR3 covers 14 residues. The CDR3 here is CASSLPTAKEGQYF. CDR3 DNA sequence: TGTGCCAGCAGCTTACCCACAGCAAAGGAGGGGCAGTATTTT.

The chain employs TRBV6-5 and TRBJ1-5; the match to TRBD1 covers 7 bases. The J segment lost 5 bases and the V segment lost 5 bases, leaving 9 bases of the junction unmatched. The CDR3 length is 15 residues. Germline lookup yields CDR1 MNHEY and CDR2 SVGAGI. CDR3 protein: CASSRTGAQDQPQHF. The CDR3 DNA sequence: TGTGCCAGCAGTCGAACAGGGGCGCAGGATCAGCCCCAGCATTTT.

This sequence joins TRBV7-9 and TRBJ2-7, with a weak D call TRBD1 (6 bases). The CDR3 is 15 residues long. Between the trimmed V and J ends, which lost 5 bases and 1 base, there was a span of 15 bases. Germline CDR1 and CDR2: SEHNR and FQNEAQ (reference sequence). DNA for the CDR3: TGTGCCAGCAGCGCCCGGACAGCCTTTTCCTACGAGCAGTACTTC. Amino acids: CASSARTAFSYEQYF.

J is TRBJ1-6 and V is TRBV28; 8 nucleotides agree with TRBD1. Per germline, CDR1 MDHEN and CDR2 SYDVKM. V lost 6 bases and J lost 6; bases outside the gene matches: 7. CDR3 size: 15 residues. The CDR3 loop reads CASRDRERGNSPLHF. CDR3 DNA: TGTGCCAGCAGGGACAGGGAGCGGGGTAATTCACCCCTCCACTTT.

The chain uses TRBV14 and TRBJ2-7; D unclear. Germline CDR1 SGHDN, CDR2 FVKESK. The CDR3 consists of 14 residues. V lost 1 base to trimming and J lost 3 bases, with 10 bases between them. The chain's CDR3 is CASSQGMGGYEQYF. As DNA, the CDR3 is TGTGCCAGCAGCCAAGGTATGGGCGGCTACGAGCAGTACTTC.

As DNA, the CDR3 is TGCGCCAGCAGCCCCAGGGTGAATGTCTACGAGCAGTACTTC. This gives the protein CASSPRVNVYEQYF. The chain uses TRBV4-3 and TRBJ2-7, with a tentative D call TRBD1 (5 bases). V was clipped by 4 bases and J by 3 bases, with 13 bases between them. CDR3 length: 14 amino acids. From germline, CDR1 is LGHNA and CDR2 YSLEER.

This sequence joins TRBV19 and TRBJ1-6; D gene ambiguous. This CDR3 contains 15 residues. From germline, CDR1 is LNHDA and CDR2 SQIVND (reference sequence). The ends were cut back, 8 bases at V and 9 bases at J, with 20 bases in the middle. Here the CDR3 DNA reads TGTGCCAGTCACGAGGTATTCGGTCCTAGTTCACCCCTCCACTTT. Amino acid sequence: CASHEVFGPSSPLHF.

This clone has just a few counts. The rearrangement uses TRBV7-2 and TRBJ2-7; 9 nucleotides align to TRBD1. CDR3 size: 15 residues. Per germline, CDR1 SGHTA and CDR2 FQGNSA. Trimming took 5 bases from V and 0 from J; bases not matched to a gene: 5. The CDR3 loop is CASSPDRGSSYEQYF. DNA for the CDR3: TGTGCCAGCAGCCCGGACAGGGGTAGCTCCTACGAGCAGTACTTC.

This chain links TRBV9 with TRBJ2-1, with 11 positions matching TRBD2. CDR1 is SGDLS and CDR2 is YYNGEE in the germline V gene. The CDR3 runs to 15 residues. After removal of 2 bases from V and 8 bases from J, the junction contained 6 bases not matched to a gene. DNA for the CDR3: TGTGCCAGCAGCGTTAGCGGGGGGGCCGGGTATGAGCAGTTCTTC. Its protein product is CASSVSGGAGYEQFF.

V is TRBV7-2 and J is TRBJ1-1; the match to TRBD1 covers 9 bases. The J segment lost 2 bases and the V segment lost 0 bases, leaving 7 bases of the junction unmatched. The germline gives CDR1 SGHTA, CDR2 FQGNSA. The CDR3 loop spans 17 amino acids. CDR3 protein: CASSLAPGQGENTEAFF. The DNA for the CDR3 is TGTGCCAGCAGCTTAGCTCCGGGACAGGGTGAAAACACTGAAGCTTTCTTT. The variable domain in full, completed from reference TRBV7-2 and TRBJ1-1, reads GAGVSQSPSNKVTEKGKDVELRCDPISGHTALYWYRQSLGQGLEFLIYFQGNSAPDKSGLPSDRFSAERTGGSVSTLTIQRTQQEDSAVYLCASSLAPGQGENTEAFFGQGTRLTVV.

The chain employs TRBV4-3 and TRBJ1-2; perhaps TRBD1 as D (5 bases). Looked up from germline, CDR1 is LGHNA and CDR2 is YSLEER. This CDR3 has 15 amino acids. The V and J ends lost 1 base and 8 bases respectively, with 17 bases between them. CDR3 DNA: TGCGCCAGCAGCCAAGCCTACCTCAGGGACGGGGGCTACACCTTC. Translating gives CASSQAYLRDGGYTF.

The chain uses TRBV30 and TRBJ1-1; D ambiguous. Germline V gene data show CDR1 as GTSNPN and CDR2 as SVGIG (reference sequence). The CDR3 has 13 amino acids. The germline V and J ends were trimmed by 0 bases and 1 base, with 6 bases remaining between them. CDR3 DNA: TGTGCCTGGAGTGTATCCCAGAACACTGAAGCTTTCTTT. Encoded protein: CAWSVSQNTEAFF.

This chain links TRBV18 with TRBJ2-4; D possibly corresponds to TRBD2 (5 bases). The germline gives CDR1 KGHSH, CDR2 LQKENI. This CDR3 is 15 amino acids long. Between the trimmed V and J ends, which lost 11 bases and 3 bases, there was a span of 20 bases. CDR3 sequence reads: CASGAGVKGKNIQYF. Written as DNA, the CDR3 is TGTGCCTCCGGTGCCGGGGTAAAGGGCAAAAACATTCAGTACTTC.

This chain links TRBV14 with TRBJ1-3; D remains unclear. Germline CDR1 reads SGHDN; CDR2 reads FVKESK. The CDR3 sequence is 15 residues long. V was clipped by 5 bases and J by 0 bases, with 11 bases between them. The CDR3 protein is CASSLDSHSGNTIYF. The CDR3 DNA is TGTGCCAGCAGCTTGGACTCGCACTCTGGAAACACCATATATTTT. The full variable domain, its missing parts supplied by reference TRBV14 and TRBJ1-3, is EAGVTQFPSHSVIEKGQTVTLRCDPISGHDNLYWYRRVMGKEIKFLLHFVKESKQDESGMPNNRFLAERTGGTYSTLKVQPAELEDSGVYFCASSLDSHSGNTIYFGEGSWLTVV.

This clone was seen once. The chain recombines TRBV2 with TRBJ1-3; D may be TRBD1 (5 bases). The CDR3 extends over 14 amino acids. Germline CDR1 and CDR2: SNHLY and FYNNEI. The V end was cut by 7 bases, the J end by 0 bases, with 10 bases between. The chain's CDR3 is CASMEGHSGNTIYF. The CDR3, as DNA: TGTGCCAGCATGGAAGGACACTCTGGAAACACCATATATTTT.